This T cell receptor beta chain was profiled in a study of shared clonotypes between healthy human individuals. At a deep level, the assay was run. Measured with immunoSEQ multiplex PCR; TCRdb has only the in-frame clones, and not every one. The table has about 2.5 million clones, about nine tenths seen once. Germline V gene sequence: CDR1 SGHTA, CDR2 FQGNSA. Trimming removed 2 bases from V and 5 bases from J, with 1 base in between. There are 12 residues in the CDR3. The receptor comes from a man between 18 and 35 years old in good health. Some clones in this sample may be carry-over from other donors' samples. The chain links TRBV7-2 to TRBJ1-6; D not resolved. Sequences were obtained from naive CD4+ T cells from PBMCs. Subset given: CD45RA+ positively selected. The DNA for the CDR3 is TGTGCCAGCAGCTTAAATAATTCACCCCTCCACTTT. It codes for CASSLNNSPLHF.